The rows below give T cell receptor beta chains drawn from one sample of a study of cytomegalovirus exposure and HLA in healthy donors. Using immunoSEQ multiplex PCR, the repertoire was profiled, and TCRdb retains in-frame clones only, with some absent. The table lists over 150,000 clones, approximately 96% of them singletons. The sequencing sample was made of PBMCs. The source is a woman aged 18 to 35 in good health and CMV-seronegative. Each CDR3 is given with its conserved first and last residue. A D gene is named only where the DNA matches it firmly. Expanded clones are given a class, and other clones once, few, many or no size at all.

V gene: TRBV5-4
D gene: NA
clone size: NA
J gene: TRBJ1-2
CDR3 protein: CASSLQDYYGYTF
CDR3 DNA: TGTGCCAGCAGCTTACAGGATTACTATGGCTACACCTTC

V gene: TRBV19
D gene: NA
clone size: NA
J gene: TRBJ1-3
CDR3 protein: CATGGRGNTIYF
CDR3 DNA: TGTGCCACCGGCGGGCGAGGAAACACCATATATTTT

V gene: TRBV4-3
D gene: NA
clone size: NA
J gene: TRBJ2-7
CDR3 protein: CASSQERAYEQYF
CDR3 DNA: TGCGCCAGCAGCCAAGAACGGGCCTACGAGCAGTACTTC

V gene: TRBV5-1
D gene: TRBD1
clone size: NA
J gene: TRBJ1-1
CDR3 protein: CASRQRQGVTEAFF
CDR3 DNA: TGCGCCAGCAGACAACGACAGGGAGTGACTGAAGCTTTCTTT

V gene: TRBV2
D gene: NA
clone size: NA
J gene: TRBJ2-3
CDR3 protein: CASRARAAGTQYF
CDR3 DNA: TGTGCCAGCAGGGCCCGGGCGGCGGGTACGCAGTATTTT

V gene: TRBV29-1
D gene: NA
clone size: NA
J gene: TRBJ1-2
CDR3 protein: CSVVVQGGRAGYTF
CDR3 DNA: TGCAGCGTTGTGGTGCAGGGAGGGCGGGCTGGCTACACCTTC

V gene: TRBV4-3
D gene: TRBD1
clone size: NA
J gene: TRBJ1-1
CDR3 protein: CASSHPGQGESEAFF
CDR3 DNA: TGCGCCAGCAGCCACCCAGGACAGGGGGAATCTGAAGCTTTCTTT

V gene: TRBV19
D gene: NA
clone size: NA
J gene: TRBJ1-2
CDR3 protein: CASSSGTFPMDYTF
CDR3 DNA: TGTGCCAGTAGTTCCGGGACATTTCCTATGGACTACACCTTC

V gene: TRBV30
D gene: TRBD1
clone size: once
J gene: TRBJ1-6
CDR3 protein: CAWSVQQGRSPLHF
CDR3 DNA: TGTGCCTGGAGTGTACAACAGGGGCGTTCACCCCTCCACTTT

V gene: TRBV20-1
D gene: NA
clone size: NA
J gene: TRBJ2-7
CDR3 protein: CSARAGDEQYF
CDR3 DNA: TGCAGTGCTAGGGCAGGGGACGAGCAGTACTTC

V gene: TRBV5-4
D gene: NA
clone size: NA
J gene: TRBJ2-2
CDR3 protein: CASSLATLPANTGELFF
CDR3 DNA: TGTGCCAGCAGCTTGGCGACTCTTCCCGCGAACACCGGGGAGCTGTTTTTT

V gene: TRBV7-3
D gene: TRBD2
clone size: NA
J gene: TRBJ2-1
CDR3 protein: CASSLTSSGSNYNEQFF
CDR3 DNA: TGTGCCAGCAGCTTAACCTCCAGCGGGAGTAACTACAATGAGCAGTTCTTC

V gene: TRBV5-1
D gene: TRBD1
clone size: NA
J gene: TRBJ2-6
CDR3 protein: CASSDGQGLISGANVLTF
CDR3 DNA: TGCGCCAGCAGCGACGGACAGGGTTTAATCTCTGGGGCCAACGTCCTGACTTTC

V gene: TRBV5-6
D gene: TRBD1
clone size: NA
J gene: TRBJ2-2
CDR3 protein: CASSWGQGGTGELFF
CDR3 DNA: TGTGCCAGCAGCTGGGGACAGGGGGGCACCGGGGAGCTGTTTTTT

V gene: TRBV2
D gene: TRBD1
clone size: NA
J gene: TRBJ1-5
CDR3 protein: CASRGGQGSNQPQHF
CDR3 DNA: TGTGCCAGCAGGGGGGGACAGGGGAGCAATCAGCCCCAGCATTTT

V gene: TRBV5-1
D gene: TRBD1
clone size: NA
J gene: TRBJ2-2
CDR3 protein: CASRTGTANTGELFF
CDR3 DNA: TGCGCCAGCAGGACCGGGACAGCGAACACCGGGGAGCTGTTTTTT